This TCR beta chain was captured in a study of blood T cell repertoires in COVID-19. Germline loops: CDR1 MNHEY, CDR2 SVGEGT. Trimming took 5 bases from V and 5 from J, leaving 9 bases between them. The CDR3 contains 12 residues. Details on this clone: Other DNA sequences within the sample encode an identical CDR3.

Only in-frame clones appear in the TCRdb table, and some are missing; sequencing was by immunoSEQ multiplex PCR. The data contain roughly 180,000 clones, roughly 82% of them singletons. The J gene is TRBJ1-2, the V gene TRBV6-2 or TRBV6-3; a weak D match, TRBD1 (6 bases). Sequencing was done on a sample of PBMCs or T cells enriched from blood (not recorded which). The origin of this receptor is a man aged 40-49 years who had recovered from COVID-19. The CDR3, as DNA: TGTGCCAGCAGTCAGACAGGTTATGGCTACACCTTC. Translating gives CASSQTGYGYTF.